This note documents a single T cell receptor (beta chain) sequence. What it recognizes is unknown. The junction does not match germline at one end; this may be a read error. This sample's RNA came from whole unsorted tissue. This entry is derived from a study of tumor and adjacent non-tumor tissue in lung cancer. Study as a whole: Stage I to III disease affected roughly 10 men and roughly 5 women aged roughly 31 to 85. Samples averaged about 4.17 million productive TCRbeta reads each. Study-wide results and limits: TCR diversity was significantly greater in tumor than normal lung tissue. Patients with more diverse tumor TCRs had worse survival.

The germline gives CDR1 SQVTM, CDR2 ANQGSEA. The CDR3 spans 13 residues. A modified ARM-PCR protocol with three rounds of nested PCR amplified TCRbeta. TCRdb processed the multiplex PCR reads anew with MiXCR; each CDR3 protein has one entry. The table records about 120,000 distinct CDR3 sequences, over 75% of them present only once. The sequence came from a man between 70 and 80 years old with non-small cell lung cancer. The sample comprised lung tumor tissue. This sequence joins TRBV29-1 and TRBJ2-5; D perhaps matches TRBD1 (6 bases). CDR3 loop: CSLADRSQETQYF. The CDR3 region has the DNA TGCAGCTTGGCCGACAGGTCCCAAGAGACACAGTACTTC.